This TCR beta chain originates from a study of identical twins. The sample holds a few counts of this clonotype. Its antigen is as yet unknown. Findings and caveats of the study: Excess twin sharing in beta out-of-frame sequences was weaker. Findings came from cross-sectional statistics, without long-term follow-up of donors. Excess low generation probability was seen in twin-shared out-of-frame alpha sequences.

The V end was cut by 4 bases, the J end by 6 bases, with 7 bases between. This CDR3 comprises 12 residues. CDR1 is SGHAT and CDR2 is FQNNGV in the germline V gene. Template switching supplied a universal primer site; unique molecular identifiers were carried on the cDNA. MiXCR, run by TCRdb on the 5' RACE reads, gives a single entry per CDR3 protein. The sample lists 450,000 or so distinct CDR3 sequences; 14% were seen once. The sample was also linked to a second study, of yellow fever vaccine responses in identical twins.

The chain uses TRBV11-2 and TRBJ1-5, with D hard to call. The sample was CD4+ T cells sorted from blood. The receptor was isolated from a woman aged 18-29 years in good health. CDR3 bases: TGTGCCAGCAGCTACACGGGTCAGCCCCAGCATTTT. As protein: CASSYTGQPQHF.